This T cell receptor (beta chain) was recorded in a study of T cell responses to AZD1222 COVID-19 vaccine. Only in-frame clones appear in the TCRdb table, and some are missing; sequencing was by immunoSEQ multiplex PCR. The sample has around 150,000 clones, around 90% seen once. The V gene's germline CDR1 is LNHDA and CDR2 SQIVND (reference sequence). There are 17 residues in the CDR3. The trim removed 5 bases at V and 0 bases at J, leaving 8 bases unmatched. The chain carries TRBV19 and TRBJ1-4; TRBD1 matches 8 bases. This material consisted of peripheral blood, taken 28 days after the second AZD1222 dose. The sequence was collected from an adult who received the AZD1222 COVID-19 vaccine. CDR3 residues: CASSRQGTPATNEKLFF. Written as DNA, the CDR3 is TGTGCCAGTAGTCGACAGGGGACACCTGCAACTAATGAAAAACTGTTTTTT.